This TCR beta chain came from a study of identical twins. A universal primer site came from template switching; cDNA carried unique molecular identifiers. TCRdb recomputed calls from the 5' RACE reads with MiXCR, one row per CDR3 protein. The profile covers approximately 1.8 million distinct CDR3 sequences, with under 35% appearing a single time and under 0.35% taken by the ten largest. This CDR3 has 16 residues. Germline CDR1 is SGDLS and CDR2 is YYNGEE. J gave up 6 bases and V 4 bases, and 5 bases lay outside the gene matches. Study observations and caveats: The models systematically underestimated how much out-of-frame TCR alpha was shared in monozygotic twins. Twins showed weaker excess sharing in their beta out-of-frame sequences. In cord blood, abundant beta clonotypes had fewer insertions; memory showed no trend.

Remarks on this clonotype: Antigen: not known.

The sequencing input was cord blood. The chain recombines TRBV9 with TRBJ2-1; 15 bases are shared with TRBD2. The TCR was taken from a newborn girl in good health. CDR3 DNA: TGTGCCAGCAGCCTCCGGACTAGCGGGGGGGGCAATGAGCAGTTCTTC. Its translation is CASSLRTSGGGNEQFF.